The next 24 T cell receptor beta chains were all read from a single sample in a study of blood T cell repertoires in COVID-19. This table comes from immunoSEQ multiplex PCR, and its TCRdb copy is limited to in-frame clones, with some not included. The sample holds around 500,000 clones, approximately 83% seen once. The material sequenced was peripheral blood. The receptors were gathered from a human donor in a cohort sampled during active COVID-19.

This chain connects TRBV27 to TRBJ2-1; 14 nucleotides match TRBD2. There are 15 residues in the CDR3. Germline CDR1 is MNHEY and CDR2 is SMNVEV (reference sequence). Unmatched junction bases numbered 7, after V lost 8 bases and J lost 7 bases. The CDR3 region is CASESGTSGRNEQFF. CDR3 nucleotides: TGTGCCAGCGAATCCGGGACTAGCGGGAGAAATGAGCAGTTCTTC.

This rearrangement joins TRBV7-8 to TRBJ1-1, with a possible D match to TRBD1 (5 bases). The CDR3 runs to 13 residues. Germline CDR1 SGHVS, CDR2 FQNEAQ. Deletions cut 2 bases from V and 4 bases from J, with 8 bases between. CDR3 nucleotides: TGTGCCAGCAGCTTACCGGGGGGCACTGAAGCTTTCTTT. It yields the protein CASSLPGGTEAFF. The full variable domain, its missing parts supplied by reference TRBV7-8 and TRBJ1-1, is GAGVSQSPRYKVAKRGQDVALRCDPISGHVSLFWYQQALGQGPEFLTYFQNEAQLDKSGLPSDRFFAERPEGSVSTLKIQRTQQEDSAVYLCASSLPGGTEAFFGQGTRLTVV.

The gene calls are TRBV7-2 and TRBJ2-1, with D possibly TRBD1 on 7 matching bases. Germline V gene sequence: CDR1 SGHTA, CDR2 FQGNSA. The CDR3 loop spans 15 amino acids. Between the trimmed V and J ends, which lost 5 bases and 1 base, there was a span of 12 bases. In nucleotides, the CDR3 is TGTGCCAGCAGCGGAGGGGGCCGTTCCTACAATGAGCAGTTCTTC. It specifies CASSGGGRSYNEQFF. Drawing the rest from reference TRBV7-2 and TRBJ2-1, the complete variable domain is GAGVSQSPSNKVTEKGKDVELRCDPISGHTALYWYRQSLGQGLEFLIYFQGNSAPDKSGLPSDRFSAERTGGSVSTLTIQRTQQEDSAVYLCASSGGGRSYNEQFFGPGTRLTVL.

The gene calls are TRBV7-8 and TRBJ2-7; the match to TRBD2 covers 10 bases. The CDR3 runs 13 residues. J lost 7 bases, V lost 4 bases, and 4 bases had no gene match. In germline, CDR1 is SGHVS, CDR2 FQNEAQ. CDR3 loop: CASSYVTSGEQYF. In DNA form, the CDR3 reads TGTGCCAGCAGCTACGTGACTAGCGGGGAGCAGTACTTC.

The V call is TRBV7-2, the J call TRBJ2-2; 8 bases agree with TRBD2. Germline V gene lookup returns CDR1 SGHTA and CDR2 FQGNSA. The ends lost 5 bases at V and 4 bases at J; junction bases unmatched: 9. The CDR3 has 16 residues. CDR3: CASSPPTSVGTGELFF. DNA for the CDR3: TGTGCCAGCAGCCCACCGACTAGCGTCGGCACCGGGGAGCTGTTTTTT. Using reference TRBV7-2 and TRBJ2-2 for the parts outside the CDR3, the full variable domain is GAGVSQSPSNKVTEKGKDVELRCDPISGHTALYWYRQSLGQGLEFLIYFQGNSAPDKSGLPSDRFSAERTGGSVSTLTIQRTQQEDSAVYLCASSPPTSVGTGELFFGEGSRLTVL.

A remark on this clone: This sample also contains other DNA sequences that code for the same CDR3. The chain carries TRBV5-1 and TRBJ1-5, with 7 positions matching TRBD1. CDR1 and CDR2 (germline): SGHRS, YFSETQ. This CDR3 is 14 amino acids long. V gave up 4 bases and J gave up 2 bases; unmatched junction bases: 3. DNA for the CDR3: TGCGCCAGCAGCCCCGGGACAGGCAATCAGCCCCAGCATTTT. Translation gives CASSPGTGNQPQHF.

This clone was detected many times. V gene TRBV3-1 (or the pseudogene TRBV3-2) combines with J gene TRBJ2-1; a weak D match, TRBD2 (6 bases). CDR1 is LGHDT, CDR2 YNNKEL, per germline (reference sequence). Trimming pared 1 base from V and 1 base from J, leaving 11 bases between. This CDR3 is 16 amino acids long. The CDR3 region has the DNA TGTGCCAGCAGCCAAGCAGCCGCGGGGTCCTACAATGAGCAGTTCTTC. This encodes CASSQAAAGSYNEQFF.

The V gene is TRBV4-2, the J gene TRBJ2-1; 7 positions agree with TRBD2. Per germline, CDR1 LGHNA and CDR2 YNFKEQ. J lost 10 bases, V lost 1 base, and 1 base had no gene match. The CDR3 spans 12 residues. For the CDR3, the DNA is TGTGCCAGCAGCCAAGTCGGGGGGGAGCAGTTCTTC. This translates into CASSQVGGEQFF.

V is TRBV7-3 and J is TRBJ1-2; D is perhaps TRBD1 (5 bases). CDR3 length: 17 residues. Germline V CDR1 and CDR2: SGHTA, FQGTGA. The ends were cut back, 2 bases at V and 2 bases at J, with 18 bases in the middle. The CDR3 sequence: CASSLHGGAGLNYGYTF. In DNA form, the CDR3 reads TGTGCCAGCAGCTTACACGGAGGGGCAGGGTTAAACTATGGCTACACCTTC.

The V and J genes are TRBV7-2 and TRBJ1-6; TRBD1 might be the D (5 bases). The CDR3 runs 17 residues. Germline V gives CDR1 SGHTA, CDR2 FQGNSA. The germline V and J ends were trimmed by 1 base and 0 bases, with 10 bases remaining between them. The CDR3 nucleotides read TGTGCCAGCAGCTTAGTCGGGGGAAGCTCCTATAATTCACCCCTCCACTTT. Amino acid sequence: CASSLVGGSSYNSPLHF.

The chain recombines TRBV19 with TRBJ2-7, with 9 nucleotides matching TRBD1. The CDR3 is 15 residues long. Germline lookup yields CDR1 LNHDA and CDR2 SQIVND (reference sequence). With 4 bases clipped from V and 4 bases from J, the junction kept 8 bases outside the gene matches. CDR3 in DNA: TGTGCCAGTAGTACCCCCGGGACAGGGCTATACGAGCAGTACTTC. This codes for CASSTPGTGLYEQYF. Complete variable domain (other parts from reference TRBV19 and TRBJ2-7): DGGITQSPKYLFRKEGQNVTLSCEQNLNHDAMYWYRQDPGQGLRLIYYSQIVNDFQKGDIAEGYSVSREKKESFPLTVTSAQKNPTAFYLCASSTPGTGLYEQYFGPGTRLTVT.

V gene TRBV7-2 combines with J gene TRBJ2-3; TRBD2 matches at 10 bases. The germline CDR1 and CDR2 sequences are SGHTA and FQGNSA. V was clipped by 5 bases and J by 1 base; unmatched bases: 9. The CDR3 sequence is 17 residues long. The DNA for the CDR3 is TGTGCCAGCAGCCCTAGCGGGAGATTAGGGGGCACAGATACGCAGTATTTT. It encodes CASSPSGRLGGTDTQYF.

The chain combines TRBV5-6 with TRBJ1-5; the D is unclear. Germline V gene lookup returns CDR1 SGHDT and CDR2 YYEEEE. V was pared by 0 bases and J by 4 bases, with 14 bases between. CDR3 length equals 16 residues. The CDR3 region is CASSLGPRESNQPQHF. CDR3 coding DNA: TGTGCCAGCAGCTTGGGGCCGAGGGAGAGTAATCAGCCCCAGCATTTT.

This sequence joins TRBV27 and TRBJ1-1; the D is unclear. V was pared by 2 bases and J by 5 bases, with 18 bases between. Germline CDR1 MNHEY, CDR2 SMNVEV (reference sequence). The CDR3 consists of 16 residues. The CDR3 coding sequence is TGTGCCAGCAGTTTACTCGGCCCGGGGATGGGGACTGAAGCTTTCTTT. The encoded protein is CASSLLGPGMGTEAFF.

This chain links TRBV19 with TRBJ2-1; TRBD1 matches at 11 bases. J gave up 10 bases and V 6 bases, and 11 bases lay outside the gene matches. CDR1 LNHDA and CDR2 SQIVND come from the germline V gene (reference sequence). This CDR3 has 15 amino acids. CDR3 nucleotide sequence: TGTGCCAGTAGCCAGGGACAGGGGGGGCGTTTGGAGCAGTTCTTC. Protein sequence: CASSQGQGGRLEQFF.

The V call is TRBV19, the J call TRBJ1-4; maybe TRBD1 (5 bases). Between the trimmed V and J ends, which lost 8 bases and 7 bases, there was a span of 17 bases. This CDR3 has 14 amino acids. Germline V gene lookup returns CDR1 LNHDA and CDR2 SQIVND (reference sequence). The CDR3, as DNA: TGTGCCAGTCACCACGGGCAGGGAAGTGAAAAACTGTTTTTT. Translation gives CASHHGQGSEKLFF.

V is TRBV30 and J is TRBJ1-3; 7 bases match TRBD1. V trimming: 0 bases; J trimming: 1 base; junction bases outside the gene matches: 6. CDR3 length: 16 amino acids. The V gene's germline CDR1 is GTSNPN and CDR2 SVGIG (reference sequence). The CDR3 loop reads CAWSVQGIRSGNTIYF. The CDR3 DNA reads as TGTGCCTGGAGTGTACAGGGGATAAGGTCTGGAAACACCATATATTTT.

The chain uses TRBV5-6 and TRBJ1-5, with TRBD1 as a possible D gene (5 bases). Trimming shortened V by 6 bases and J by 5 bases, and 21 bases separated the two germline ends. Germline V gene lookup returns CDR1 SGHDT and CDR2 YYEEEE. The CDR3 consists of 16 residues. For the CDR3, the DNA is TGTGCCAGCAACTCGTTTTCGGGAGAGGGGCATCAGCCCCAGCATTTT. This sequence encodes CASNSFSGEGHQPQHF.

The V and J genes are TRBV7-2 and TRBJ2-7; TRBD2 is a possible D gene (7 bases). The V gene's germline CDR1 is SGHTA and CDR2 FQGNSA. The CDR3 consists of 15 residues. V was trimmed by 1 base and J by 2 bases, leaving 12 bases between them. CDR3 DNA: TGTGCCAGCAGCTTAGAGGGGGGAGGGGCCTACGAGCAGTACTTC. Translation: CASSLEGGGAYEQYF.

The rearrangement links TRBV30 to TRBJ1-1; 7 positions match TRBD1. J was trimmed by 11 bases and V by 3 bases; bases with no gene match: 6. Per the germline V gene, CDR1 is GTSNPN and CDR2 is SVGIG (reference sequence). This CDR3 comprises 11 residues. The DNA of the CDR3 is TGTGCCTGGAGGCCGACAGGGTCCGCTTTCTTT. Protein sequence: CAWRPTGSAFF. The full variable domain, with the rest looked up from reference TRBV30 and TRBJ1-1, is SQTIHQWPATLVQPVGSPLSLECTVEGTSNPNLYWYRQAAGRGLQLLFYSVGIGQISSEVPQNLSASRPQDRQFILSSKKLLLSDSGFYLCAWRPTGSAFFGQGTRLTVV.

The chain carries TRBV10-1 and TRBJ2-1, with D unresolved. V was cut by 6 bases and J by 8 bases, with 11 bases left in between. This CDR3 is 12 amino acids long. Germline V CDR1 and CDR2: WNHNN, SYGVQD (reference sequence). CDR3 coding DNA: TGCGCCAGCAGCCGGGTGGCGGATGAGCAGTTCTTC. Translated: CASSRVADEQFF.

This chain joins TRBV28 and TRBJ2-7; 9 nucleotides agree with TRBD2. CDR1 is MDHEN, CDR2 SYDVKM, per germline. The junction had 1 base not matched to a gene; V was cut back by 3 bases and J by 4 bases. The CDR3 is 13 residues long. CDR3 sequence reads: CASSLREGYEQYF. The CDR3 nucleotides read TGTGCCAGCAGTTTGCGGGAGGGTTACGAGCAGTACTTC.

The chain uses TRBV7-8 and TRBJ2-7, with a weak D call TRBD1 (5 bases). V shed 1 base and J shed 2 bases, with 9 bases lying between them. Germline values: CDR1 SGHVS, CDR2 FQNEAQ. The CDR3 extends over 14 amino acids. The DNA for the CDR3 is TGTGCCAGCAGCTTAGAAACAGGTCCCTACGAGCAGTACTTC. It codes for CASSLETGPYEQYF. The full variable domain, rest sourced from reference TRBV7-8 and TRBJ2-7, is GAGVSQSPRYKVAKRGQDVALRCDPISGHVSLFWYQQALGQGPEFLTYFQNEAQLDKSGLPSDRFFAERPEGSVSTLKIQRTQQEDSAVYLCASSLETGPYEQYFGPGTRLTVT.

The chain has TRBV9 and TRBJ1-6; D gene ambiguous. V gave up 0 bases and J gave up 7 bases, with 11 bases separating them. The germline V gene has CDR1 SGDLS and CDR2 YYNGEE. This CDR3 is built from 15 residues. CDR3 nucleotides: TGTGCCAGCAGCGTAGATGGAGGGTGGAATTCACCCCTCCACTTT. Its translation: CASSVDGGWNSPLHF.